One T cell receptor beta chain is described in this entry. Germline CDR1 and CDR2: PRHDT and FYEKMQ (reference sequence). V gave up 5 bases and J gave up 4 bases; unmatched junction bases: 8. The CDR3 spans 15 residues. Generated by immunoSEQ multiplex PCR, the TCRdb table keeps only in-frame clones and is missing some. The sample lists around 45,000 clones, roughly 87% occurring once. These data come from a study of siplizumab effects on memory and regulatory T cells. This chain connects TRBV13 to TRBJ2-7; 10 bases are a match to TRBD2. The specimen sequenced was naive CD8+ T cells sorted from blood. This clonotype originated in a human donor in good health. The DNA of the CDR3 is TGTGCCAGCAGCCCCGCCGGACTAGCGGCATACGAGCAGTACTTC. Protein sequence: CASSPAGLAAYEQYF.